The clone carrying this TCR beta chain was seen at least ten times. The antigen is not known. One entry per CDR3 protein, called by TCRdb with MiXCR from the 5' RACE reads. The sample has some 300,000 distinct CDR3 sequences; approximately 8% are singletons. These data belong to a study of T cells after yellow fever vaccination. Study findings and constraints: Clones from primary vaccination mostly reappeared after the booster (around 97% CD4, around 90% CD8). There was a possibility that FACS-sorted repertoires contained abundant clonotypes contaminating from the bulk population.

The CDR3 has 15 residues. CDR1 and CDR2 (germline): SGHRS, YFSETQ. With 4 bases removed from V and 5 bases from J, the gap between germline ends came to 15 bases. Material: PBMCs, obtained more than 40 days after the first yellow fever vaccination. This receptor was obtained from a man aged 18 to 30 who received the YFV17D yellow fever vaccine. The rearrangement uses TRBV5-1 and TRBJ2-2; the D call may be TRBD1 or TRBD2 (5 bases each). CDR3 sequence reads: CASSAGTGWTGELFF. CDR3 nucleotides: TGCGCCAGCAGCGCCGGGACGGGGTGGACCGGGGAGCTGTTTTTT.